This is a list of T cell receptor beta chains from one sample in a study of cytomegalovirus exposure and HLA in healthy donors. Generated by immunoSEQ multiplex PCR, the TCRdb table keeps only in-frame clones and is missing some. This sample has roughly 100,000 clones, with 65% to 85% found just once. Source material: PBMCs. The receptor source for this set is a man in his fifties in good health and CMV-seronegative. Each CDR3 is given with its conserved first and last residue. The D gene is left open where the match is weak. Size tells how often a clone was seen (once, few, many) or the class of an expanded clone, and some rows leave it out.

>TRBD1|TRBV28|NA|TRBJ1-1
CATTVLGQLGTEAFF
TGTGCCACCACGGTCCTGGGACAGTTGGGCACTGAAGCTTTCTTT
>NA|TRBV29-1|NA|TRBJ2-7
CSVALPTSTYEQYF
TGCAGCGTGGCCCTACCGACTAGTACCTACGAGCAGTACTTC
>TRBD1|TRBV2|NA|TRBJ1-1
CASSEQGADTEAFF
TGTGCCAGCAGTGAACAGGGGGCCGACACTGAAGCTTTCTTT
>TRBD2|TRBV28|NA|TRBJ2-2
CASSEGLAVRELFF
TGTGCCAGCAGTGAGGGACTAGCGGTTCGGGAGCTGTTTTTT
>TRBD2|TRBV5-4|few|TRBJ2-7
CASSSSGGAYEQYF
TGTGCCAGCAGCTCTAGCGGGGGGGCCTACGAGCAGTACTTC
>NA|TRBV6-5|NA|TRBJ2-1
CASSYAGVPYNEQFF
TGTGCCAGCAGTTACGCGGGTGTACCCTACAATGAGCAGTTCTTC
>NA|TRBV5-1|once|TRBJ2-2
CASSLNPQGSAGELFF
TGCGCCAGCAGCTTAAACCCCCAGGGGTCCGCCGGGGAGCTGTTTTTT
>NA|TRBV11-2|NA|TRBJ2-1
CASSYGSQVSEQFF
TGTGCCAGCAGCTACGGGTCACAGGTCTCTGAGCAGTTCTTC
>NA|TRBV13|NA|TRBJ2-7
CASSSRSYEQYF
TGTGCCAGCAGCTCCCGCTCCTACGAGCAGTACTTC
>NA|TRBV28|NA|TRBJ2-4
CASTGQPFSSIQYF
TGTGCCAGCACAGGACAACCCTTCTCATCCATTCAGTACTTC
>NA|TRBV11-2|NA|TRBJ2-3
CASSLTGITDTQYF
TGTGCCAGCAGCTTAACAGGGATCACAGATACGCAGTATTTT
>TRBD1|TRBV19|NA|TRBJ1-2
CASTPKQGAAAGNYGYTF
TGTGCCAGTACTCCAAAACAGGGGGCGGCCGCCGGTAACTATGGCTACACCTTC
>NA|TRBV27|NA|TRBJ2-7
CASSLQGEKNFYEQYF
TGTGCCAGCAGTTTACAAGGGGAAAAAAACTTCTACGAGCAGTACTTC
>TRBD2|TRBV5-1|NA|TRBJ2-3
CASSLESWAGGDTQYF
TGCGCCAGCAGCTTGGAATCTTGGGCGGGAGGAGATACGCAGTATTTT
>TRBD2|TRBV5-1|NA|TRBJ2-3
CASSLGVAGGTDTQYF
TGCGCCAGCAGCTTGGGGGTAGCGGGAGGCACAGATACGCAGTATTTT
>TRBD2|TRBV30|NA|TRBJ2-7
CAISLAGSYEQYF
TGTGCCATATCGCTAGCGGGATCCTACGAGCAGTACTTC
>TRBD2|TRBV27|NA|TRBJ2-3
CASSLWEASGTTDTQYF
TGTGCCAGCAGTTTATGGGAGGCTAGCGGGACGACAGATACGCAGTATTTT
>NA|TRBV7-9|NA|TRBJ2-7
CASSAGVEQYF
TGTGCCAGCAGCGCAGGGGTCGAGCAGTACTTC
>NA|TRBV7-2|once|TRBJ2-3
CASSWANTDTQYF
TGTGCCAGCAGCTGGGCCAACACAGATACGCAGTATTTT
>NA|TRBV7-6|NA|TRBJ2-1
CASSLPSAGNEQFF
TGTGCCAGCTCCCTCCCGAGCGCCGGGAATGAGCAGTTCTTC
>TRBD1|TRBV27|NA|TRBJ1-2
CASGRQGARGYTF
TGTGCCAGCGGAAGACAGGGGGCTCGGGGCTACACCTTC
>TRBD2|TRBV10-3|NA|TRBJ2-7
CAISSTSGLTYEQYF
TGTGCCATCAGTTCGACTAGCGGGCTTACCTACGAGCAGTACTTC
>TRBD2|TRBV9|NA|TRBJ2-1
CASSPLGTSGYNEQFF
TGTGCCAGCAGCCCATTAGGGACTAGCGGCTACAATGAGCAGTTCTTC
>NA|TRBV19|few|TRBJ1-2
CASSMGQGTGRKGYGYTF
TGTGCCAGTAGTATGGGTCAGGGTACAGGACGCAAAGGCTATGGCTACACCTTC
>NA|TRBV11-2|NA|TRBJ2-1
CASRPMTFGPGGEQFF
TGTGCCAGCAGACCTATGACCTTTGGGCCGGGCGGGGAGCAGTTCTTC
>TRBD2|TRBV7-2|NA|TRBJ2-5
CASSSWQAGGRETQYF
TGTGCCAGCAGCTCTTGGCAAGCGGGAGGGCGAGAGACCCAGTACTTC
>TRBD2|TRBV7-6|NA|TRBJ2-1
CASSPETSGSSFSGEQFF
TGTGCCAGCAGCCCGGAGACTAGCGGGAGTTCTTTTAGTGGTGAGCAGTTCTTC
>NA|TRBV7-2|NA|TRBJ2-3
CASRSGDTQYF
TGTGCCAGCAGGTCGGGGGATACGCAGTATTTT
>TRBD1|TRBV19|NA|TRBJ1-5
CASSQGTGWTLNQPQHF
TGTGCCAGTAGTCAAGGGACAGGTTGGACGTTGAATCAGCCCCAGCATTTT
>TRBD2|TRBV7-8|NA|TRBJ2-2
CASSTGLVGELFF
TGTGCCAGCAGCACGGGACTAGTGGGGGAGCTGTTTTTT
>TRBD1|TRBV6-6|NA|TRBJ2-5
CASSDSGQGLETQYF
TGTGCCAGCAGTGACTCGGGACAGGGTCTGGAGACCCAGTACTTC
>NA|TRBV29-1|NA|TRBJ2-3
CSVEGQGTDTQYF
TGCAGCGTTGAGGGGCAGGGGACAGATACGCAGTATTTT
>TRBD1|TRBV30|once|TRBJ1-2
CAWSPSPTGGAKYGYTF
TGTGCCTGGTCCCCCTCTCCGACAGGGGGCGCAAAGTATGGCTACACCTTC
>TRBD1|TRBV5-1|NA|TRBJ2-1
CASSLRGGQGLNEQFF
TGCGCCAGCAGCTTGCGGGGGGGACAGGGGTTAAATGAGCAGTTCTTC
>TRBD1|TRBV19|NA|TRBJ1-5
CASADRGYGPQHF
TGTGCCAGTGCGGACAGGGGGTACGGGCCCCAGCATTTT
>NA|TRBV30|NA|TRBJ2-4
CAWSDGNIQYF
TGTGCCTGGAGCGACGGGAACATTCAGTACTTC
>TRBD2|TRBV4-1|few|TRBJ2-2
CASRRLAGITGELFF
TGCGCCAGCAGACGACTAGCGGGGATCACCGGGGAGCTGTTTTTT
>NA|TRBV19|few|TRBJ2-3
CATKVKRSTDTQYF
TGTGCCACCAAGGTGAAGCGGAGCACAGATACGCAGTATTTT
>NA|TRBV15|NA|TRBJ2-7
CATSRDRDSFYEQYF
TGTGCCACCAGCAGAGATAGAGACAGTTTCTACGAGCAGTACTTC
>NA|TRBV6-5|NA|TRBJ2-1
CASSLLEHSYNEQFF
TGTGCCAGCAGCCTACTAGAACACTCCTACAATGAGCAGTTCTTC
>NA|TRBV30|few|TRBJ1-2
CAWTPVWRSGYTF
TGTGCCTGGACCCCTGTGTGGAGGTCAGGCTACACCTTC
>NA|TRBV11-2|NA|TRBJ1-6
CASSLAFISPLHF
TGTGCCAGCAGCTTAGCGTTTATTTCACCCCTCCACTTT
>TRBD2|TRBV28|NA|TRBJ2-7
CASSFGTSGRDEQYF
TGTGCCAGCAGTTTCGGGACTAGCGGGAGGGACGAGCAGTACTTC
>NA|TRBV9|NA|TRBJ2-5
CASSRGLGTQYF
TGTGCCAGCAGCAGAGGGTTGGGGACCCAGTACTTC
>NA|TRBV25-1|few|TRBJ2-7
CASSATAYEQYF
TGTGCCAGCAGTGCGACAGCCTACGAGCAGTACTTC
>NA|TRBV4-3|once|TRBJ1-6
CASSQEGQGYSYNSPLHF
TGCGCCAGCAGCCAAGAGGGGCAGGGCTACTCCTATAATTCACCCCTCCACTTT
>TRBD2|TRBV9|NA|TRBJ2-1
CASSLGRGAYNEQFF
TGTGCCAGCAGCCTAGGGCGGGGGGCTTACAATGAGCAGTTCTTC
>TRBD1|TRBV6-1|NA|TRBJ1-2
CASSELGQGASYTF
TGTGCCAGCAGTGAATTGGGACAGGGGGCTAGCTACACCTTC
>NA|TRBV29-1|NA|TRBJ2-1
CSVSPGGYNEQFF
TGCAGCGTCTCCCCCGGGGGCTACAATGAGCAGTTCTTC
>NA|TRBV6-1|NA|TRBJ2-7
CASWVDFSYEQYF
TGTGCCAGCTGGGTGGACTTCTCCTACGAGCAGTACTTC
>NA|TRBV20-1|few|TRBJ1-1
CSAHHNGAFF
TGCAGTGCTCACCATAACGGAGCTTTCTTT
>NA|TRBV19|NA|TRBJ1-1
CASSALQQGTEAFF
TGTGCCAGTAGTGCACTCCAACAGGGCACTGAAGCTTTCTTT
>NA|TRBV2|NA|TRBJ2-3
CASSEGALQDTQYF
TGTGCCAGCAGTGAAGGGGCCCTGCAGGATACGCAGTATTTT
>NA|TRBV7-9|NA|TRBJ2-7
CASSFRRSSYEQYF
TGTGCCAGCAGCTTCAGGCGTAGCTCCTACGAGCAGTACTTC
>TRBD2|TRBV29-1|NA|TRBJ2-1
CSVTARPGLAGPESNEQFF
TGCAGCGTTACGGCTCGACCGGGACTAGCGGGCCCTGAGAGTAATGAGCAGTTCTTC
>TRBD1|TRBV28|NA|TRBJ1-6
CAVTGGNSPLHF
TGTGCCGTCACAGGGGGCAATTCACCCCTCCACTTT
>TRBD1|TRBV6-5|NA|TRBJ1-6
CASRPPTGVNSPLHF
TGTGCCAGCAGACCACCGACAGGGGTGAATTCACCCCTCCACTTT
>TRBD1|TRBV12-5|NA|TRBJ2-1
CASGLEGEGTASYNEQFF
TGTGCTAGTGGTTTGGAGGGGGAAGGGACAGCCTCCTACAATGAGCAGTTCTTC
>TRBD2|TRBV28|few|TRBJ2-1
CASRRRTSGSDEQFF
TGTGCCAGCAGACGCCGGACTAGCGGGAGTGATGAGCAGTTCTTC